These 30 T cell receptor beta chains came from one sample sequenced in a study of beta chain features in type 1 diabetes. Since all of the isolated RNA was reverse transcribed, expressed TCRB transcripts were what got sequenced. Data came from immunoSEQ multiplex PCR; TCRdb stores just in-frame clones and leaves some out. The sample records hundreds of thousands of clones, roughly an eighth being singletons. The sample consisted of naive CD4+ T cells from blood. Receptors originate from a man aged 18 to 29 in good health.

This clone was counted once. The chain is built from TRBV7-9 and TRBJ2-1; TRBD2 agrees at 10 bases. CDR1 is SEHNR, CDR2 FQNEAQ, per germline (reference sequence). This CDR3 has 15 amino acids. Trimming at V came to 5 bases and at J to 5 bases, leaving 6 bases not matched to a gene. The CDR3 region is CASSTLAGVNNEQFF. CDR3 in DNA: TGTGCCAGCAGCACTCTAGCGGGGGTTAACAATGAGCAGTTCTTC.

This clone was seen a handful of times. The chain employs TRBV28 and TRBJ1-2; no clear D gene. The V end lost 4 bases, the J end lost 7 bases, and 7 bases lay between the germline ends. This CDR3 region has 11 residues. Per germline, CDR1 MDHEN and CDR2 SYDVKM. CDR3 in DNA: TGTGCCAGCAGTTGGGCGGGTGGCTACACCTTC. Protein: CASSWAGGYTF.

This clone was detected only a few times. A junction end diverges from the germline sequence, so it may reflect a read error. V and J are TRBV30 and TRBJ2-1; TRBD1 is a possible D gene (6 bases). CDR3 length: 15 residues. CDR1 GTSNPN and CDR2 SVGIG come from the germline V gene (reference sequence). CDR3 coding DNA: TGTGCCTGGAGTGTACTTGGAACCAATCAGGGGAGAAGGGTCTTC. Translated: CAWSVLGTNQGRRVF.

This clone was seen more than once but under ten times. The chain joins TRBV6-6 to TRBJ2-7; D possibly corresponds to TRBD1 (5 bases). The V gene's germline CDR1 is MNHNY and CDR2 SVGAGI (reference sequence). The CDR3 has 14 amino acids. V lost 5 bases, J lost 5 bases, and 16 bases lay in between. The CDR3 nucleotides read TGTGCCAGCAGTCGGCCCGAGACAGTACACGAGCAGTACTTC. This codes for CASSRPETVHEQYF.

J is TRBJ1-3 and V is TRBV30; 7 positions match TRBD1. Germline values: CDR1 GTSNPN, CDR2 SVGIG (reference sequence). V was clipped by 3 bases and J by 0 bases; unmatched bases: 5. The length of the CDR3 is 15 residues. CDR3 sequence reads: CAWRRDSYSGNTIYF. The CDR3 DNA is TGTGCCTGGAGGAGGGACAGTTACTCTGGAAACACCATATATTTT.

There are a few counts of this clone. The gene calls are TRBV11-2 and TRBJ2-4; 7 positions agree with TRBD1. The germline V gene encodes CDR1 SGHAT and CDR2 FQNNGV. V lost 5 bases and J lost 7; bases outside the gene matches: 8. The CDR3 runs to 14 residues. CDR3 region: CASSQDRVANIQYF. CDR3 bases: TGTGCCAGCAGCCAAGACAGGGTCGCGAACATTCAGTACTTC.

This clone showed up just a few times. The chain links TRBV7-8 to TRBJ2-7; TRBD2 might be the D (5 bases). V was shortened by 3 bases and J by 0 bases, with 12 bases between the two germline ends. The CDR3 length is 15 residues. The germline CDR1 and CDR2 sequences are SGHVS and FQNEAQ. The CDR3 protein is CASSFGNPYSYEQYF. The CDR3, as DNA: TGTGCCAGCAGCTTCGGGAATCCGTACTCCTACGAGCAGTACTTC.

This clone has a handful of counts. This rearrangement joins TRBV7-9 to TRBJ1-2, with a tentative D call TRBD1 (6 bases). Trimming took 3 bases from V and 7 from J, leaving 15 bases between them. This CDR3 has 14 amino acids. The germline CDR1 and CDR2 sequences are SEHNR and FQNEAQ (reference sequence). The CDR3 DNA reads TGTGCCAGCAGCTTTACACAGGGAGTAGGTGGCTACACCTTC. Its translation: CASSFTQGVGGYTF.

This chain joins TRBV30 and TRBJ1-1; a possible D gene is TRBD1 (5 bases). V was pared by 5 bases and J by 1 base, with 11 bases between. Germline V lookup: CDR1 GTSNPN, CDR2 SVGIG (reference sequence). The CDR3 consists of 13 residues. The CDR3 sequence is CAWGMGGNTEAFF. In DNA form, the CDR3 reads TGTGCCTGGGGGATGGGGGGGAACACTGAAGCTTTCTTT. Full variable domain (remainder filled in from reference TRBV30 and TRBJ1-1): SQTIHQWPATLVQPVGSPLSLECTVEGTSNPNLYWYRQAAGRGLQLLFYSVGIGQISSEVPQNLSASRPQDRQFILSSKKLLLSDSGFYLCAWGMGGNTEAFFGQGTRLTVV.

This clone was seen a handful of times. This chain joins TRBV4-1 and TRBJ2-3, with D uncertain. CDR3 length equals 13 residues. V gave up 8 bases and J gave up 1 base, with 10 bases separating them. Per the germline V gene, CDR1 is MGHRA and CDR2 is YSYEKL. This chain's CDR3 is CASAPTGTDTQYF. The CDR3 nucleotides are TGCGCCAGCGCACCCACAGGCACAGATACGCAGTATTTT.

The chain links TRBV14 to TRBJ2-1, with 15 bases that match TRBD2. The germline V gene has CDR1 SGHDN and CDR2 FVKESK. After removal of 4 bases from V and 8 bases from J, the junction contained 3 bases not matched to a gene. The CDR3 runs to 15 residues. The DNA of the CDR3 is TGTGCCAGCAGCCGAGGACTAGCGGGAGGGCATGAGCAGTTCTTC. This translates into CASSRGLAGGHEQFF.

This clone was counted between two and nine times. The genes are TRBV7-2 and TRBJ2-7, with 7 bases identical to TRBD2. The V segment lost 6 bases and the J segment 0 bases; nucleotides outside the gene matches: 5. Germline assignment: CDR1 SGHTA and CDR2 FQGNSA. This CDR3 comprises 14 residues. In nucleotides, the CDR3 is TGTGCCAGCAGTCCGGGCGGGAGCTCCTACGAGCAGTACTTC. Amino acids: CASSPGGSSYEQYF.

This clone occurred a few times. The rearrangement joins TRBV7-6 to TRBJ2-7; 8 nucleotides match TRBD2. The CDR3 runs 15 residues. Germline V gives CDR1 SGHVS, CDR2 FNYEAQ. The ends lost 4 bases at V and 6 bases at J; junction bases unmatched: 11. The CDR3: CASSSAGTRRGEQYF. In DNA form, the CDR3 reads TGTGCCAGCAGCTCAGCCGGGACTAGAAGAGGCGAGCAGTACTTC.

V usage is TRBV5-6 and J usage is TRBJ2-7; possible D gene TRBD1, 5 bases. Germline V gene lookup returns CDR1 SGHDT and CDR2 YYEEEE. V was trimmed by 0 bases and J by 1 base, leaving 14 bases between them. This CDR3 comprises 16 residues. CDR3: CASSLVINRRSYEQYF. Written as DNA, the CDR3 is TGTGCCAGCAGCTTGGTAATTAACAGGCGTTCCTACGAGCAGTACTTC. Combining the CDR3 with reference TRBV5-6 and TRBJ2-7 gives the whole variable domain DAGVTQSPTHLIKTRGQQVTLRCSPKSGHDTVSWYQQALGQGPQFIFQYYEEEERQRGNFPDRFSGHQFPNYSSELNVNALLLGDSALYLCASSLVINRRSYEQYFGPGTRLTVT.

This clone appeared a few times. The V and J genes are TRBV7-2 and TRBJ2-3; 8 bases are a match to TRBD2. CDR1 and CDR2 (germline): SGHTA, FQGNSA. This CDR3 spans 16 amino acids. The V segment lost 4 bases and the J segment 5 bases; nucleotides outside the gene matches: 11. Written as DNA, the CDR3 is TGTGCCAGCAGCTCTCGGTGGCTAGCGGGCAGAGATACGCAGTATTTT. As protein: CASSSRWLAGRDTQYF. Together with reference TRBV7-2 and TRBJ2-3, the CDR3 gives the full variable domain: GAGVSQSPSNKVTEKGKDVELRCDPISGHTALYWYRQSLGQGLEFLIYFQGNSAPDKSGLPSDRFSAERTGGSVSTLTIQRTQQEDSAVYLCASSSRWLAGRDTQYFGPGTRLTVL.

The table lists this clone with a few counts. For the CDR3, the DNA is TGTGCCAGCAGTTTATTCCTCTTACCGGGACAGATCAATGAGCAGTTCTTC. Translating gives CASSLFLLPGQINEQFF. The rearrangement joins TRBV27 to TRBJ2-1; 7 bases map to TRBD1. V was clipped by 1 base and J by 6 bases; unmatched bases: 12. The CDR3 consists of 17 residues. Germline V CDR1 and CDR2: MNHEY, SMNVEV (reference sequence).

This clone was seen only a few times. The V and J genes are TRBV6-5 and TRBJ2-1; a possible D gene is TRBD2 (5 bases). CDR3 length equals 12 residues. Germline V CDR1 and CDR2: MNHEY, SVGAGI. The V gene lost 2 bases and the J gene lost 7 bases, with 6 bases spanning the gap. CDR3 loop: CASSYRGNEQFF. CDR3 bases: TGTGCCAGCAGTTACCGGGGTAATGAGCAGTTCTTC.

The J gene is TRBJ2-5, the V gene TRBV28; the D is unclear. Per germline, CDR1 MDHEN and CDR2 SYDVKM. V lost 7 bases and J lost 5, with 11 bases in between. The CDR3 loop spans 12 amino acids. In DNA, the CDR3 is TGTGCCAGCACCACCACACGCGAGACCCAGTACTTC. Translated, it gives CASTTTRETQYF.

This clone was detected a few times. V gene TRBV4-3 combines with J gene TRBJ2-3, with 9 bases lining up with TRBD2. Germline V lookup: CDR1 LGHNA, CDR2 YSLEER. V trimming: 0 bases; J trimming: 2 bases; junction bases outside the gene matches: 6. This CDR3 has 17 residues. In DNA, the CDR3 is TGCGCCAGCAGCCAAGATAGCCTAGCGGGGACCACAGATACGCAGTATTTT. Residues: CASSQDSLAGTTDTQYF.

CDR3 in DNA: TGTGCCAGCAGCTATGGACAGTCAACCTACAATGAGCAGTTCTTC. This gives the protein CASSYGQSTYNEQFF. V is TRBV7-9 and J is TRBJ2-1; D might be TRBD1 (6 bases). In germline, CDR1 is SEHNR, CDR2 FQNEAQ (reference sequence). This CDR3 spans 15 amino acids. Deletions cut 4 bases from V and 2 bases from J, with 12 bases between.

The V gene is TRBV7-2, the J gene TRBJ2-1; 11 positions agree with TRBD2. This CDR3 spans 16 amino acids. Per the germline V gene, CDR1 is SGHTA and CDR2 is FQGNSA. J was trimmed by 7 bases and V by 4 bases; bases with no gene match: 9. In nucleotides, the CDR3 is TGTGCCAGCAGCTATGGTAGCGGGAGGGCTTCGAATGAGCAGTTCTTC. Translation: CASSYGSGRASNEQFF. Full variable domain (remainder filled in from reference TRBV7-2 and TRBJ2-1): GAGVSQSPSNKVTEKGKDVELRCDPISGHTALYWYRQSLGQGLEFLIYFQGNSAPDKSGLPSDRFSAERTGGSVSTLTIQRTQQEDSAVYLCASSYGSGRASNEQFFGPGTRLTVL.

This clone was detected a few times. The CDR3 here is CATSRGNDRPGGYTF. The CDR3 DNA reads TGTGCCACCAGCAGAGGTAACGACAGGCCTGGAGGCTACACCTTC. V is TRBV15 and J is TRBJ1-2; TRBD1 is a possible D gene (6 bases). The CDR3 is 15 residues long. V was pared by 1 base and J by 8 bases, with 17 bases between. The germline V gene encodes CDR1 LNHNV and CDR2 YYDKDF (reference sequence).

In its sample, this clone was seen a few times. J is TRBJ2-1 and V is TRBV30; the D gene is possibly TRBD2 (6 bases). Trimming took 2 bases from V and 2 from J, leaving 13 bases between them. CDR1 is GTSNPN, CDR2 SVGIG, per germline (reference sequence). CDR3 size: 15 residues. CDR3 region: CAWSTGGDAYNEQFF. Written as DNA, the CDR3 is TGTGCCTGGAGTACCGGAGGGGATGCCTACAATGAGCAGTTCTTC.

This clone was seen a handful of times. The chain's CDR3 is CASSPAGSVGEKLFF. CDR3 bases: TGTGCCAGCAGCCCAGCGGGGTCTGTGGGGGAAAAACTGTTTTTT. The gene calls are TRBV5-4 and TRBJ1-4; no clear D gene. Germline V CDR1 and CDR2: SGHNT, YYREEE (reference sequence). The CDR3 has 15 residues. V was shortened by 4 bases and J by 8 bases, with 18 bases between the two germline ends.

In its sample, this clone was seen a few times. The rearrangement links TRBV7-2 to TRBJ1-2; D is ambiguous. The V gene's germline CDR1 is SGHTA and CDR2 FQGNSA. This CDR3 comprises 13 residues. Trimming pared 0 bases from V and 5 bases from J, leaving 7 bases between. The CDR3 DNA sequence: TGTGCCAGCAGCTTAGCGCACGAGTATGGCTACACCTTC. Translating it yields CASSLAHEYGYTF.

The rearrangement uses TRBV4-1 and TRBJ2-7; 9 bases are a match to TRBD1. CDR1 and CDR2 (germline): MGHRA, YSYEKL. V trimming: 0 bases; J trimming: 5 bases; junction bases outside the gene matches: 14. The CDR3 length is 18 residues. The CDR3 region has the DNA TGCGCCAGCAGCCAAGAATCGTCCCGGGACAGGGAGTCCAACGAGCAGTACTTC. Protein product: CASSQESSRDRESNEQYF.

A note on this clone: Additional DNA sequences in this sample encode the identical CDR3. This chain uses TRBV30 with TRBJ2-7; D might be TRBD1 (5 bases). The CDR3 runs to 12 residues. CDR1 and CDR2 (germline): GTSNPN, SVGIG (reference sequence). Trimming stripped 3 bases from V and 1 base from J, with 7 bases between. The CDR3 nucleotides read TGTGCCTGGAGCCCAGGGTCCTACGAGCAGTACTTC. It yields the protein CAWSPGSYEQYF. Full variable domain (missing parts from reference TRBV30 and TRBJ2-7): SQTIHQWPATLVQPVGSPLSLECTVEGTSNPNLYWYRQAAGRGLQLLFYSVGIGQISSEVPQNLSASRPQDRQFILSSKKLLLSDSGFYLCAWSPGSYEQYFGPGTRLTVT.

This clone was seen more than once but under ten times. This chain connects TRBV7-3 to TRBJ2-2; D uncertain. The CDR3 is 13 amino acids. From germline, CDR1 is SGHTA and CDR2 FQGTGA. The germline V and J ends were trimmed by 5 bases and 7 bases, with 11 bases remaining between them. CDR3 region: CASSPSSGGELFF. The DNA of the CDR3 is TGTGCCAGCAGCCCCTCTTCCGGCGGGGAGCTGTTTTTT.

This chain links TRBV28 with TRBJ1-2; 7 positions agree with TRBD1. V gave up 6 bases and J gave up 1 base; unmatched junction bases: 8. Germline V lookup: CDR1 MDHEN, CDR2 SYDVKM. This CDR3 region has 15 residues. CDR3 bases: TGTGCCAGCAGATTAGGGGGCCGGGTTAACTATGGCTACACCTTC. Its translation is CASRLGGRVNYGYTF.

CDR3 coding DNA: TGTGCCAGCCTGACACGGCGAGGGTCACCCCTCCACTTT. It yields the protein CASLTRRGSPLHF. V gene TRBV2 combines with J gene TRBJ1-6; unclear D gene. V lost 8 bases and J 10 bases, leaving 15 bases between the germline ends. Per germline, CDR1 SNHLY and CDR2 FYNNEI. This CDR3 comprises 13 residues.